Listed below are T cell receptor beta chains from one sample, sequenced in a study of T cells in Graves' hyperthyroidism and ophthalmopathy. TCRdb re-analysed the multiplex PCR reads in MiXCR, keeping a single row per CDR3 protein. The repertoire includes nearly 600,000 distinct CDR3 sequences, approximately 15% of them detected once, and 5% to 7% sits in the top ten. The sequencing sample was made of blood. These receptor sequences come from a woman in her twenties or thirties with Graves' hyperthyroidism that later progressed to Graves' ophthalmopathy. CDR3s include the opening cysteine and the closing phenylalanine or tryptophan. D genes are given only for firm matches. Clone size is shown for a subset of rows, as once, few, many or a class of expanded clone.

TGTGCCAGCAGCCCTCCTAGCGGGAGCGGGTCCGGGGAGCTGTTTTTT,CASSPPSGSGSGELFF,TRBJ2-2,TRBV7-9,many,TRBD2
TGTGCCAGCAGCCAAGATAGGAACGCCGGCGAGTACTTC,CASSQDRNAGEYF,TRBJ2-4,TRBV3-1,-,-
TGTGCCAGCAGCTTGGGACTAGCGGGAGGAGGGACCCAGTACTTC,CASSLGLAGGGTQYF,TRBJ2-5,TRBV3-1,few,TRBD2
TGCAGCGTTGATCTGACAGGGGGCAACACAGATACGCAGTATTTT,CSVDLTGGNTDTQYF,TRBJ2-3,TRBV29-1,many,TRBD1
TGTGCCAGCAGCGTAGCGGGGGAAGTCCTCAATGAGCAGTTCTTC,CASSVAGEVLNEQFF,TRBJ2-1,TRBV9,-,-
TGTGCCAGCAGCGAAACCTCGGGACTGATGTACAATGAGCAGTTCTTC,CASSETSGLMYNEQFF,TRBJ2-1,TRBV6-1,few,-
TGCGCCAGCAGACCCATGGACAGGGATATGACAGATACGCAGTATTTT,CASRPMDRDMTDTQYF,TRBJ2-3,TRBV5-1,many,TRBD1
TGTGCCAGCAGCAAGGAAGAGGGGACTGAAGCTTTCTTT,CASSKEEGTEAFF,TRBJ1-1,TRBV3-1,many,-
TGCAGTGCTAGACCCTGGACGGGCATGAACACTGAAGCTTTCTTT,CSARPWTGMNTEAFF,TRBJ1-1,TRBV20-1,many,-
TGTGCCACCAGTGATTATCCTAGCGGGAGGAACAATGAGCAGTTCTTC,CATSDYPSGRNNEQFF,TRBJ2-1,TRBV24-1,many,TRBD2
TGTGCCAGCAGTTCTGGACTTTATCAAGAGACTCAGTGCTTC,CASSSGLYQETQCF,TRBJ2-5,TRBV11-3,-,-
TGTGCCAGCAGTCCGGGACTAGGAATCACCGATACGCAGTATTTT,CASSPGLGITDTQYF,TRBJ2-3,TRBV5-6,many,TRBD2
TGTGCCAGTAGAGGGGTTTGGGACACCAGGGAGCTGTTTTTT,CASRGVWDTRELFF,TRBJ2-2,TRBV19,few,-
TGTGCCAGCAGTTACAACAGGGGGGAAGAGCAGTACTTC,CASSYNRGEEQYF,TRBJ2-7,TRBV6-5,many,TRBD1
TGTGCCAGCATGGCTCGGGGTGATGGCTACACCTTC,CASMARGDGYTF,TRBJ1-2,TRBV12-3/TRBV12-4,many,-
TGTGCCTGGAGTACCTCAGGGCTAGGTCAGCCCCAGCATTTT,CAWSTSGLGQPQHF,TRBJ1-5,TRBV30,many,-
TGCAGTGCCAGACTAGCGGGAGAGGGGAAAAACATTCAGTACTTC,CSARLAGEGKNIQYF,TRBJ2-4,TRBV20-1,-,TRBD2
TGTGCCAGCAGCTCCGCCGGGCTCGAAAACTATGGCTACACCTTC,CASSSAGLENYGYTF,TRBJ1-2,TRBV7-2,few,-
TGCAGTGCTAGGTCGGCGGGGGAGACCCAGTACTTC,CSARSAGETQYF,TRBJ2-5,TRBV20-1,many,-
TGCAGTGCTAGAGTCCCGACCAGGGAGCCGGCGGCTTTCTTT,CSARVPTREPAAFF,TRBJ1-1,TRBV20-1,-,-
TGTGCCAGCACCTCCCGATGGTACAATGAGCAGTTCTTC,CASTSRWYNEQFF,TRBJ2-1,TRBV2,many,-
TGTGCCAGCAGCTTGTTGACAAGGGCAAGTGAAAAACTGTTTTTT,CASSLLTRASEKLFF,TRBJ1-4,TRBV7-2,many,-
TGTGCCAGCAGTTACTGGGGACAGGCTAATTCACCCCTCCACTTT,CASSYWGQANSPLHF,TRBJ1-6,TRBV6-5,few,TRBD1
TGTGCCAGCAGCGTAGTGGGGGAAAACATTCAGTACTTC,CASSVVGENIQYF,TRBJ2-4,TRBV9,few,-
TGTGCCAGTAGCCCCACGTTCCGGGACAGGGTGAGACGGGGCAATCAGCCCCAGCATTTT,CASSPTFRDRVRRGNQPQHF,TRBJ1-5,TRBV19,many,TRBD1
TGCAGCCTACGTCAGGGCGGCAACTACAATGAGCAGTTCTTC,CSLRQGGNYNEQFF,TRBJ2-1,TRBV29-1,many,-
TGTGCCAGCAGAGGACAGAGCTCCTATAATTCACCCCTCCACTTT,CASRGQSSYNSPLHF,TRBJ1-6,TRBV2,many,-
TGTGCCGGATCGGACAGGTGGGTGGTAGGGGCTTTCTTT,CAGSDRWVVGAFF,TRBJ1-1,TRBV5-4,-,TRBD1
TGTGCCTGGAACGGGTTGGTCAACACTGAAGCTTTCTTT,CAWNGLVNTEAFF,TRBJ1-1,TRBV30,few,-
TGTGCCAGCAGTTCCCCGACCGTTTCCTCCTACAATGAGCAGTTCTTC,CASSSPTVSSYNEQFF,TRBJ2-1,TRBV28,many,-
TGTGCCAGCAGCTTACCTGGAGAGGGCGGGGAAGAGACCCAGTACTTC,CASSLPGEGGEETQYF,TRBJ2-5,TRBV7-9,many,-
TGTGCCACCAGTGATCAACAGGGGCCCCCCTCGGTCAATGAGCAGTTCTTC,CATSDQQGPPSVNEQFF,TRBJ2-1,TRBV24-1,few,TRBD1
TGCGCCAGCAGCCTACGGACAGGGAAGGTTGAGCAGTTCTTC,CASSLRTGKVEQFF,TRBJ2-1,TRBV5-1,many,TRBD1
TGTGCCAGCAGTTACTCCCCCGAAGTAAATGAGCAGTTCTTC,CASSYSPEVNEQFF,TRBJ2-1,TRBV6-6,-,-
TGTGCCTCAGGTCGGGACTCGAGCTCTGGAAACACCATATATTTT,CASGRDSSSGNTIYF,TRBJ1-3,TRBV10-3,-,-
TGTGCCAGCTCACCGGGCGACGGGCTTAGGCTGGAGCCTGGCTACACCTTC,CASSPGDGLRLEPGYTF,TRBJ1-2,TRBV18,many,-
TGTGCCAGCAGTTACCCGGCCGGTGTCGCGGGGGCCAACGTCCTGACTTTC,CASSYPAGVAGANVLTF,TRBJ2-6,TRBV6-5,many,-
TGTGCCAGCAGTTTAGGCCGGACAGGGGATAGGACAGATACGCAGTATTTT,CASSLGRTGDRTDTQYF,TRBJ2-3,TRBV12-3/TRBV12-4,many,TRBD1
TGTGCCACCAGTGGGTTAGAGGATGGGAATGAGCAGTTCTTC,CATSGLEDGNEQFF,TRBJ2-1,TRBV24-1,few,-
TGTGCCACCAGCAGAGGGTCGGGGACTAGTGCCAATGAGCAGTTCTTC,CATSRGSGTSANEQFF,TRBJ2-1,TRBV15,many,TRBD2
TGCGCCAGCAGCTGGGGGACTAGCGGGATGTCAGAGACCCAGTACTTC,CASSWGTSGMSETQYF,TRBJ2-5,TRBV5-1,-,TRBD2
TGTGCTAGTGGTTTGGAACTGCAAGAGACCCAGTACTTC,CASGLELQETQYF,TRBJ2-5,TRBV12-5,many,-
TGTGCCAGTAGTCCTGAGACAGGCCTATTAGCCAAAAACATTCAGTACTTC,CASSPETGLLAKNIQYF,TRBJ2-4,TRBV19,few,-
TGTGCCAGCAGCCCAGTTTATGGAGGGGGGGCCAATCAGCCCCAGCATTTT,CASSPVYGGGANQPQHF,TRBJ1-5,TRBV18,many,-